Listed below are T cell receptor beta chains from one sample, sequenced in a study of molecular identifiers for immune sequencing clone quantification. TCRdb redid the calling of the PCR reads with MiXCR, one entry per CDR3 protein. The sample contains about 640,000 distinct CDR3 sequences, roughly 21% of which appear only once. The sample comprised naive CD8+ T cells from blood, with Jurkat cell RNA spiked in. The receptors were gathered from a human donor in good health. Some libraries in this study had Jurkat cell RNA spiked in. The CDR3 runs from the conserved cysteine through the conserved F or W. The D gene is left open where the match is weak. Rows may omit the clone size; those that give it use once, few, many or a size class.

14	many	TRBV6-2/TRBV6-3	-	TRBJ2-7	TGTGCCAGCAGTGCCGGGACGCTTACCTACGAGCAGTACTTC	CASSAGTLTYEQYF
16	-	TRBV6-5	TRBD2	TRBJ2-2	TGTGCCAGCAGTTACGGACTAGCGGGAGGGCCCGGGGAGCTGTTTTTT	CASSYGLAGGPGELFF
15	-	TRBV18	-	TRBJ2-7	TGTGCCAGCTCACCAGGGCAGGGGCCTTGGTTCGAGCAGTACTTC	CASSPGQGPWFEQYF
15	-	TRBV18	TRBD2	TRBJ2-7	TGTGCCAGCTCAAATGCCTGGGAGGGCATCTACGAGCAGTACTTC	CASSNAWEGIYEQYF
11	many	TRBV7-9	-	TRBJ2-5	TGTGCCAGCAGCCGTTGGGAGACCCAGTACTTC	CASSRWETQYF
15	-	TRBV4-3	TRBD2	TRBJ2-1	TGCGCCAGCAGCCAGGCTGGCGGGAGGGCCAATGAGCAGTTCTTC	CASSQAGGRANEQFF
11	many	TRBV27	-	TRBJ2-3	TGTGCCAGCATTACGGCGGATACGCAGTATTTT	CASITADTQYF
13	-	TRBV19	-	TRBJ1-6	TGTGCCAGTAGCGACGGGGGGATTTCACCCCTCCACTTT	CASSDGGISPLHF
16	many	TRBV5-5	-	TRBJ2-3	TGTGCCAGCAGCTTAAGTAGGCAGGGGCTTACAGATACGCAGTATTTT	CASSLSRQGLTDTQYF
15	many	TRBV20-1	-	TRBJ2-3	TGCAGTGCTAGAGATTTTGAGGGATCTTCAGATACGCAGTATTTT	CSARDFEGSSDTQYF
15	many	TRBV20-1	TRBD2	TRBJ2-1	TGCAGTGCTAGAGATTTAGCCGAGACTAGCGGTGAGCAGTTCTTC	CSARDLAETSGEQFF
14	many	TRBV7-8	-	TRBJ2-1	TGTGCCAGCAGCTTAGCGCCAGATTACAATGAGCAGTTCTTC	CASSLAPDYNEQFF
17	many	TRBV4-3	-	TRBJ2-3	TGCGCCAGCAGCCAAGAAGGGTGGCCCCTTAGCACAGATACGCAGTATTTT	CASSQEGWPLSTDTQYF
16	many	TRBV7-2	-	TRBJ2-3	TGTGCCAGCAGCTTTTTGTGGGGGTTCGGCACAGATACGCAGTATTTT	CASSFLWGFGTDTQYF
13	many	TRBV10-2	-	TRBJ1-1	TGCGCCAGCAATTGGTCTGGGAACACTGAAGCTTTCTTT	CASNWSGNTEAFF
20	-	TRBV3-2	-	TRBJ2-1	TGTGCCAGCAGGCCACGAGATTTCAGCGGGGGGGCCTTGTCCTACAATGAGCAGTTCTTC	CASRPRDFSGGALSYNEQFF
14	-	TRBV12-3/TRBV12-4	-	TRBJ1-2	TGTGCCAGCAGTTTAGAGGGGGATAACTATGGCTACACCTTC	CASSLEGDNYGYTF
17	-	TRBV15	TRBD2	TRBJ2-1	TGTGCCACCAGCAGAACTTTAGCGGGAGGGCCGGGGAATGAGCAGTTCTTC	CATSRTLAGGPGNEQFF
15	many	TRBV5-6	-	TRBJ2-3	TGTGCCAGCAGCTTGATAGGGTCGTTGGCTGATACGCAGTATTTT	CASSLIGSLADTQYF
12	many	TRBV5-4	-	TRBJ1-1	TGTGCCAGCAGCTCCGTTACCACTGAAGCTTTCTTT	CASSSVTTEAFF
15	-	TRBV4-1	TRBD2	TRBJ2-7	TGCGCCAGCAGCCAAGATCGTGGGGACTACTACGAGCAGTACTTC	CASSQDRGDYYEQYF
17	-	TRBV15	-	TRBJ2-3	TGTGCCACCAGCTTCCGGGACACCGGTCGGCCCCAAGATACGCAGTATTTT	CATSFRDTGRPQDTQYF
14	-	TRBV7-2	TRBD2	TRBJ2-5	TGCGCCGGCAGCTTTCTAGCGGAACAAGAGACCCAGTACTTC	CAGSFLAEQETQYF
10	many	TRBV7-9	-	TRBJ1-1	TGTGCCAGCAGCTACATGGAAGCTTTCTTT	CASSYMEAFF
14	few	TRBV29-1	-	TRBJ2-2	TGCAGCGTTGAACAGTCCTGCGACACCGGGGAGCTGTTTTTT	CSVEQSCDTGELFF
15	many	TRBV7-9	-	TRBJ2-1	TGTGCCAGCAGCCCCGGCCGGAACGAATTCAATGAGCAGTTCTTC	CASSPGRNEFNEQFF
11	-	TRBV14	-	TRBJ2-1	TGTGCCAGCAGCGTAAGCTATGAGCAGTTCTTC	CASSVSYEQFF
17	-	TRBV13	TRBD2	TRBJ2-1	TGTGCCAGCAGCTTATCGGTGTCTAGCGGCTCCTACAATGAGCAGTTCTTC	CASSLSVSSGSYNEQFF
13	many	TRBV20-1	-	TRBJ2-7	TGCAGTGCTAGAGATTGGGACTTAAGTGGGCAGTACTTC	CSARDWDLSGQYF
11	-	TRBV12-3/TRBV12-4	-	TRBJ1-6	TGTGCCAGCAGCGATACGGCCTCCCCCCACTTT	CASSDTASPHF
17	many	TRBV7-9	-	TRBJ2-7	TGTGCCAGCAGCACTTCCCCCGGACGCTCAAGCTCCTACGAGCAGTACTTC	CASSTSPGRSSSYEQYF
19	many	TRBV6-2/TRBV6-3	TRBD2	TRBJ2-1	TGTGCCAGTTTAACCGCCACCTTCGAGCGGGGGGGCCGTCCCAATGAGCAGTTCTTC	CASLTATFERGGRPNEQFF
17	many	TRBV4-2	-	TRBJ2-2	TGTGCCAGCAGCCAAGATTTCGGCAGTGCCTTGACCGGGGAGCTGTTTTTT	CASSQDFGSALTGELFF
14	-	TRBV7-9	-	TRBJ2-1	TGTGCCAGCAGCGGACAGAGCTCCTACAATGAGCAGTTCTTC	CASSGQSSYNEQFF
15	many	TRBV7-9	-	TRBJ2-3	TGTGCCAGCAGCCCCTCTACCGGGGCTACAGATACGCAGTATTTT	CASSPSTGATDTQYF
13	-	TRBV12-3/TRBV12-4	-	TRBJ2-3	TGTGCCAGCAGTTTTGAGGACACAGATACGCAGTATTTT	CASSFEDTDTQYF
14	many	TRBV7-2	TRBD2	TRBJ2-1	TGTGCCAGCAGCTTATTTCTGGGAGGGGAAGAGCAGTTCTTC	CASSLFLGGEEQFF
15	few	TRBV9	-	TRBJ2-7	TGTGCCAGCAGCGTAGGGGGGTCCCCCTCCTACGAGCAGTACTTC	CASSVGGSPSYEQYF
15	-	TRBV5-6	TRBD2	TRBJ2-1	TGTGCCAGCAGCTTGGGCTGGCGGGAGAACAATGAGCAGTTCTTC	CASSLGWRENNEQFF
12	many	TRBV12-3/TRBV12-4	-	TRBJ2-7	TGTGCCAGCAGCCCGGACTCACCCGAGCAGTACTTC	CASSPDSPEQYF
16	many	TRBV2	-	TRBJ2-3	TGTGCCAGCAGTGCCGTGAGGCGGGGGCCGTCGGATACGCAGTATTTT	CASSAVRRGPSDTQYF
15	few	TRBV19	TRBD2	TRBJ2-7	TGTGCCAGTAGTATGGGAGGACTAGCGGGGTACGAGCAGTACTTC	CASSMGGLAGYEQYF
13	-	TRBV18	-	TRBJ2-5	TGTGCCAGCTCACCACCGGGCGCGGAGACCCAGTACTTC	CASSPPGAETQYF
10	many	TRBV11-3	-	TRBJ1-5	TGTGCCAGCAGCTATCAGCCCCAGCATTTT	CASSYQPQHF
18	few	TRBV27	-	TRBJ1-6	TGTGCCAGCAGTTTATGGTCATCCATTGGACCCGGGAATTCACCCCTCCACTTT	CASSLWSSIGPGNSPLHF
13	few	TRBV14	-	TRBJ1-1	TGTGCCAGCAGGGAGGGAGGGGCCATTGAAGCTTTCTTT	CASREGGAIEAFF
13	few	TRBV24-1	-	TRBJ2-7	TGTGCCATCGAGAAGAGTGGGACCTACGAGCAGTACTTC	CAIEKSGTYEQYF
15	many	TRBV20-1	TRBD2	TRBJ2-7	TGCAGTGCTAGAGACCTAGCGGGAAGCTCCTACGAGCAGTACTTC	CSARDLAGSSYEQYF
13	many	TRBV7-9	TRBD2	TRBJ2-1	TGTGCCTGTAGCGGGAGTAGGTACAATGAGCAGTTCTTC	CACSGSRYNEQFF
16	-	TRBV9	-	TRBJ2-2	TGTGCCAACCTAAATTCCGGGACGGTAAACACCGGGGAGCTGTTTTTT	CANLNSGTVNTGELFF
15	many	TRBV6-5	-	TRBJ2-7	TGTGCCAGCAGTTACTCGGGCCAGGGTTACTACGAGCAGTACTTC	CASSYSGQGYYEQYF
18	-	TRBV5-1	-	TRBJ1-1	TGCGCCAGCGGCTCTTGGGGATACAGGGTCGGGGAGAACACTGAAGCTTTCTTT	CASGSWGYRVGENTEAFF
15	many	TRBV7-6	TRBD2	TRBJ2-7	TGTGCCAGCAGCTTGTGGCCTAGCGGATCCTACGAGCAGTACTTC	CASSLWPSGSYEQYF
14	many	TRBV6-2/TRBV6-3	-	TRBJ2-7	TGTGCCAGCGACTTGGGAGGTCCCACCTACGAGCAGTACTTC	CASDLGGPTYEQYF
12	many	TRBV7-9	-	TRBJ1-5	TGTGCCAGCGGGAGCCTTAATCAGCCCCAGCATTTT	CASGSLNQPQHF